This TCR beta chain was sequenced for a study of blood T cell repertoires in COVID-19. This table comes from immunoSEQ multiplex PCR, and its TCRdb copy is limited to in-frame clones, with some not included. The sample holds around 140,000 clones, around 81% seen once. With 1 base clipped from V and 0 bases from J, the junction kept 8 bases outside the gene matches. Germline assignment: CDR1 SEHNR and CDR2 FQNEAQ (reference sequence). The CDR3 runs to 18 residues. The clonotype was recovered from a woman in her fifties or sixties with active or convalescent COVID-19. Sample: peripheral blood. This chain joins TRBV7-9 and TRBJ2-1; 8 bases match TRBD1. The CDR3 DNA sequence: TGTGCCAGCAGCTTAGGCGCAGGGGGCGAAAGCTCCTACAATGAGCAGTTCTTC. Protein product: CASSLGAGGESSYNEQFF. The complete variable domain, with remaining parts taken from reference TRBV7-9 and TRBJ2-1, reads DTGVSQNPRHKITKRGQNVTFRCDPISEHNRLYWYRQTLGQGPEFLTYFQNEAQLEKSRLLSDRFSAERPKGSFSTLEIQRTEQGDSAMYLCASSLGAGGESSYNEQFFGPGTRLTVL.